These 27 T cell receptor beta chains originate from one sample sequenced in a study of shared clonotypes between healthy human individuals. Clones were read by immunoSEQ multiplex PCR, and TCRdb kept only the in-frame ones, dropping some. This sample has about 710,000 clones; roughly 72% occur once, and the top ten carry around 1.8%. The sequencing input was memory CD4+ T cells sorted from blood. Subset denoted: CD45RA-negative fraction. Every receptor here comes from a woman in her thirties in good health.

The chain employs TRBV5-1 and TRBJ2-1; 11 bases agree with TRBD2. The ends lost 4 bases at V and 2 bases at J; junction bases unmatched: 5. The CDR3 is made up of 16 amino acids. CDR1 SGHRS and CDR2 YFSETQ come from the germline V gene. The DNA of the CDR3 is TGCGCCAGCAGCCCGAGACTAGCGGGACCCTACAATGAGCAGTTCTTC. Translation gives CASSPRLAGPYNEQFF.

This chain uses TRBV2 with TRBJ2-4; D unclear. This CDR3 comprises 13 residues. The V gene's germline CDR1 is SNHLY and CDR2 FYNNEI. V lost 5 bases and J 5 bases, leaving 10 bases between the germline ends. The CDR3 spells CASSPDGQNIQYF. The CDR3 DNA is TGTGCCAGCAGTCCCGACGGGCAAAACATTCAGTACTTC.

This clone has just a few counts. The chain links TRBV28 to TRBJ2-6; D is ambiguous. The CDR3 covers 16 residues. CDR1 is MDHEN and CDR2 is SYDVKM in the germline V gene. The ends were cut back, 5 bases at V and 0 bases at J, with 11 bases in the middle. The CDR3 bases are TGTGCCAGCAGTGGACCCTCAGCCTCTGGGGCCAACGTCCTGACTTTC. Translation gives CASSGPSASGANVLTF. The full variable domain, with the rest looked up from reference TRBV28 and TRBJ2-6, is DVKVTQSSRYLVKRTGEKVFLECVQDMDHENMFWYRQDPGLGLRLIYFSYDVKMKEKGDIPEGYSVSREKKERFSLILESASTNQTSMYLCASSGPSASGANVLTFGAGSRLTVL.

The chain links TRBV5-1 to TRBJ2-7, with D maybe TRBD1 (7 bases). CDR1 SGHRS and CDR2 YFSETQ come from the germline V gene. The CDR3 consists of 16 residues. The V and J ends lost 4 bases and 5 bases respectively, with 22 bases between them. CDR3 amino acids: CASSLPRTGPGDEQYF. CDR3 nucleotides: TGCGCCAGCAGCCTCCCTCGGACAGGCCCGGGGGACGAGCAGTACTTC.

J is TRBJ2-3 and V is TRBV4-2; D unclear. From germline, CDR1 is LGHNA and CDR2 YNFKEQ. The V and J ends lost 0 bases and 2 bases respectively, with 24 bases between them. The CDR3 extends over 20 amino acids. The CDR3 bases are TGTGCCAGCAGCCAAGAGTTCATTGCTAGTAACACCTTCTCCACAGATACGCAGTATTTT. Encoded protein: CASSQEFIASNTFSTDTQYF.

The V gene is TRBV27, the J gene TRBJ2-7; TRBD2 matches at 10 bases. CDR1 and CDR2 from the germline V gene are MNHEY and SMNVEV (reference sequence). The V and J ends lost 2 bases and 3 bases, in that order; junction bases with no gene match: 7. The CDR3 runs to 16 residues. CDR3: CASSLDSSGRIYEQYF. The CDR3 coding sequence is TGTGCCAGCAGTTTAGATTCTAGCGGGAGAATCTACGAGCAGTACTTC.

V and J are TRBV9 and TRBJ2-2; D not certain. The CDR3 runs 16 residues. Germline V gives CDR1 SGDLS, CDR2 YYNGEE. V was cut by 4 bases and J by 1 base, with 14 bases left in between. CDR3 coding DNA: TGTGCCAGCAGCCCCCTTGGGCTGGAGAACACCGGGGAGCTGTTTTTT. Protein sequence: CASSPLGLENTGELFF.

The chain is built from TRBV6-5 and TRBJ1-5, with no clear D. The CDR3 is 14 residues long. Germline CDR1 MNHEY, CDR2 SVGAGI. Trimming pared 4 bases from V and 4 bases from J, leaving 11 bases between. CDR3 nucleotides: TGTGCCAGCAGTTCCGGACGGAGGAATCAGCCCCAGCATTTT. Translating it yields CASSSGRRNQPQHF.

CDR3: CASSPQTSGYNEQFF. In DNA form, the CDR3 reads TGTGCCAGCAGCCCTCAGACTAGCGGGTACAATGAGCAGTTCTTC. The chain combines TRBV7-2 with TRBJ2-1; 10 bases align to TRBD2. V trimming: 5 bases; J trimming: 4 bases; junction bases outside the gene matches: 5. CDR1 and CDR2 (germline): SGHTA, FQGNSA. This CDR3 is 15 amino acids long.

The V gene is TRBV18, the J gene TRBJ2-5, with 7 bases aligning to TRBD2. The V gene end was trimmed by 5 bases and the J gene end by 2 bases; junction bases not matched to a gene: 8. This CDR3 has 15 residues. Germline V gene sequence: CDR1 KGHSH, CDR2 LQKENI. The CDR3 sequence: CASSAASSGQETQYF. The CDR3 DNA is TGTGCCAGCTCAGCCGCGTCTAGCGGACAAGAGACCCAGTACTTC.

CDR3 region: CASYKGLPRVGGNTIYF. The DNA of the CDR3 is TGTGCCAGTTATAAGGGTCTCCCTAGGGTAGGTGGAAACACCATATATTTT. The rearrangement uses TRBV19 and TRBJ1-3; D is undetermined. Germline V gives CDR1 LNHDA, CDR2 SQIVND (reference sequence). The V gene lost 8 bases and the J gene lost 3 bases, with 23 bases spanning the gap. The length of the CDR3 is 17 residues.

This sequence joins TRBV7-2 and TRBJ2-5, with TRBD2 matching over 9 bases. The CDR3 spans 16 residues. The V gene's germline CDR1 is SGHTA and CDR2 FQGNSA. The V gene end was trimmed by 3 bases and the J gene end by 5 bases; junction bases not matched to a gene: 10. The CDR3 DNA sequence: TGTGCCAGCAGCTTTAATACCGTAGCGGGAGCGGAGACCCAGTACTTC. This codes for CASSFNTVAGAETQYF. The whole variable domain, remainder taken from reference TRBV7-2 and TRBJ2-5, is GAGVSQSPSNKVTEKGKDVELRCDPISGHTALYWYRQSLGQGLEFLIYFQGNSAPDKSGLPSDRFSAERTGGSVSTLTIQRTQQEDSAVYLCASSFNTVAGAETQYFGPGTRLLVL.

This clone was observed a few times. The DNA of the CDR3 is TGTGCCAGCAGTGATATCATCGGCGAAGCTTTCTTT. This encodes CASSDIIGEAFF. V gene TRBV6-5 combines with J gene TRBJ1-1; D uncertain. The CDR3 contains 12 residues. Germline CDR1 is MNHEY and CDR2 is SVGAGI. With 5 bases removed from V and 8 bases from J, the gap between germline ends came to 12 bases.

This clone has only one observation. This rearrangement joins TRBV28 to TRBJ2-4; possibly TRBD1 for D (5 bases). The ends were cut back, 3 bases at V and 2 bases at J, with 8 bases in the middle. Germline V CDR1 and CDR2: MDHEN, SYDVKM. The CDR3 is 14 amino acids. The CDR3 protein is CASSFQGTKNIQYF. The DNA for the CDR3 is TGTGCCAGCAGTTTCCAGGGCACCAAAAACATTCAGTACTTC.

This clone was counted only a few times. The rearrangement joins TRBV11-1 to TRBJ2-7; D might be TRBD2 (6 bases). This CDR3 is 14 amino acids long. V lost 0 bases, J lost 7 bases, and 13 bases lay in between. Per germline, CDR1 SGHAT and CDR2 FQDESV (reference sequence). The CDR3 spells CASSLAWGGREQYF. Written as DNA, the CDR3 is TGTGCCAGCAGCTTAGCGTGGGGAGGACGTGAGCAGTACTTC.

The chain employs TRBV6-5 and TRBJ2-1; 13 nucleotides match TRBD2. CDR1 MNHEY and CDR2 SVGAGI come from the germline V gene. The CDR3 is 15 amino acids. The V and J ends lost 6 bases and 2 bases, in that order; junction bases with no gene match: 1. The CDR3 protein is CASRLAGGPYNEQFF. For the CDR3, the DNA is TGTGCCAGCAGACTAGCGGGAGGGCCCTACAATGAGCAGTTCTTC.

The V and J genes are TRBV30 and TRBJ2-7, with D tentatively TRBD2 (5 bases). Germline CDR1 GTSNPN, CDR2 SVGIG (reference sequence). With 4 bases removed from V and 1 base from J, the gap between germline ends came to 11 bases. The length of the CDR3 is 13 residues. CDR3 sequence reads: CAWIGRRSYEQYF. DNA for the CDR3: TGTGCCTGGATTGGACGGAGGTCCTACGAGCAGTACTTC.

This clone was recorded only once. This chain joins TRBV6-6 and TRBJ2-3; TRBD1 or TRBD2 may be the D gene (5 bases each). The CDR3 is 15 residues long. The germline V gene encodes CDR1 MNHNY and CDR2 SVGAGI (reference sequence). V was shortened by 5 bases and J by 0 bases, with 12 bases between the two germline ends. CDR3 coding DNA: TGTGCCAGCAGTCTCGGGACGGGAAGCACAGATACGCAGTATTTT. This translates into CASSLGTGSTDTQYF.

The chain carries TRBV28 and TRBJ2-7; 7 nucleotides align to TRBD2. With V trimmed by 3 bases and J by 3 bases, 11 bases remained unmatched. The V gene's germline CDR1 is MDHEN and CDR2 SYDVKM. This CDR3 contains 16 residues. CDR3 DNA: TGTGCCAGCAGTTTTTTTTCTTGGGCTAGCGGCTACGAGCAGTACTTC. Translation gives CASSFFSWASGYEQYF.

This clone was seen more than once but under ten times. The same CDR3 arises from other DNA sequences in this sample as well. The chain has TRBV5-4 and TRBJ2-3, with TRBD2 identical over 7 bases. The CDR3 spans 16 residues. Germline lookup yields CDR1 SGHNT and CDR2 YYREEE (reference sequence). The J segment lost 0 bases and the V segment lost 0 bases, leaving 4 bases of the junction unmatched. The CDR3 protein is CASSLGGGGSTDTQYF. The CDR3 bases are TGTGCCAGCAGCTTGGGTGGCGGGGGTAGCACAGATACGCAGTATTTT.

This chain uses TRBV10-3 with TRBJ2-4; 8 nucleotides align to TRBD1. The germline V gene encodes CDR1 ENHRY and CDR2 SYGVKD. The ends lost 5 bases at V and 5 bases at J; junction bases unmatched: 11. The CDR3 totals 16 residues. CDR3 nucleotide sequence: TGTGCCATCAGTTCGGACAGGGATGGGAATCAAAACATTCAGTACTTC. Translating gives CAISSDRDGNQNIQYF.

The rearrangement joins TRBV18 to TRBJ2-1; 15 nucleotides agree with TRBD2. With V trimmed by 3 bases and J by 4 bases, 7 bases remained unmatched. The CDR3 has 18 residues. The germline V gene has CDR1 KGHSH and CDR2 LQKENI. The CDR3: CASSPGLAGGPGYNEQFF. In DNA form, the CDR3 reads TGTGCCAGCTCACCTGGACTAGCGGGAGGGCCGGGGTACAATGAGCAGTTCTTC. The full variable domain, its missing parts supplied by reference TRBV18 and TRBJ2-1, is NAGVMQNPRHLVRRRGQEARLRCSPMKGHSHVYWYRQLPEEGLKFMVYLQKENIIDESGMPKERFSAEFPKEGPSILRIQQVVRGDSAAYFCASSPGLAGGPGYNEQFFGPGTRLTVL.

This clone was recorded only once. This chain links TRBV21-1 with TRBJ2-4; TRBD2 is taken as the D call from the table, unchecked against the DNA. TRBV21-1 is given as a pseudogene. The CDR3 contains 15 residues. The CDR3, as DNA: TGTGCCAGGCTAGGACGGGGACTAGCCAAAAACATTCAGTACTTC. It is translated as CARLGRGLAKNIQYF.

This clone is a singleton in its sample. The CDR3 spells CASSLGGGSHSNQPQHF. For the CDR3, the DNA is TGTGCCAGCAGCTTGGGTGGCGGAAGCCATAGCAATCAGCCCCAGCATTTT. The chain joins TRBV5-8 to TRBJ1-5; D is undetermined. CDR1 and CDR2 (germline): SGHTS, YDEGEE. Trimming stripped 0 bases from V and 0 bases from J, with 13 bases between. The CDR3 contains 17 residues.

A few counts support this clone. This chain connects TRBV25-1 to TRBJ2-7; D is ambiguous. The V gene lost 3 bases and the J gene lost 2 bases, with 8 bases spanning the gap. Germline CDR1 is MGHDK and CDR2 is SYGVNS. The CDR3 is 13 residues long. The CDR3 DNA reads as TGTGCCAGCAGTGAGGCTAGTCCCTACGAGCAGTACTTC. This sequence encodes CASSEASPYEQYF.

The rearrangement links TRBV5-1 to TRBJ1-1, with D possibly being TRBD1 (6 bases). V dropped 3 bases and J dropped 6 bases, with 15 bases sitting between them. Per the germline V gene, CDR1 is SGHRS and CDR2 is YFSETQ. CDR3 length equals 14 residues. The CDR3 DNA reads as TGCGCCAGCAGCTCGACAGGAATATACCCTGAAGCTTTCTTT. Its protein product is CASSSTGIYPEAFF.

The V call is TRBV29-1, the J call TRBJ2-1; TRBD1 agrees at 8 bases. The CDR3 is 18 amino acids. V was clipped by 6 bases and J by 10 bases; unmatched bases: 26. Germline assignment: CDR1 SQVTM and CDR2 ANQGSEA. Written as DNA, the CDR3 is TGCAGCGTCAGGACAGGGATCGTTTTTGGTTCGGTAAAAGTAGAGCAGTTCTTC. It specifies CSVRTGIVFGSVKVEQFF.